The 30 T cell receptor beta chains below come from one sample, sequenced in a study of T cells in Graves' hyperthyroidism and ophthalmopathy. Researchers amplified the TCR beta CDR3 regions from RNA transcripts. HTBI primers were employed in a first-round RT-PCR of the TCR CDR3. MiXCR was run by TCRdb on the multiplex PCR reads, yielding one entry per CDR3 protein. The sample includes approximately 370,000 distinct CDR3 sequences, 14% to 15% of them seen just once. Input material: blood. All receptors come from a woman aged 25-40 years with Graves' hyperthyroidism.

The chain carries TRBV29-1 and TRBJ2-2, with D possibly TRBD1 on 5 matching bases. Germline V gene lookup returns CDR1 SQVTM and CDR2 ANQGSEA. This CDR3 spans 14 amino acids. The germline V and J ends were trimmed by 4 bases and 2 bases, with 11 bases remaining between them. CDR3 protein: CSVATGSNTGELFF. The CDR3, as DNA: TGCAGCGTTGCAACAGGTTCCAACACCGGGGAGCTGTTTTTT.

The chain joins TRBV20-1 to TRBJ2-7; 7 bases fit TRBD1. J was trimmed by 2 bases and V by 5 bases; bases with no gene match: 3. CDR1 is DFQATT and CDR2 is SNEGSKA in the germline V gene (reference sequence). This CDR3 is built from 12 residues. CDR3 in DNA: TGCAGTGCTGGGGACAGTACCTACGAGCAGTACTTC. It encodes CSAGDSTYEQYF.

In this sample, this clonotype turned up many times. The V gene is TRBV7-3, the J gene TRBJ2-2; TRBD2 aligns across 9 bases. Germline V lookup: CDR1 SGHTA, CDR2 FQGTGA. This CDR3 comprises 14 residues. Trimming removed 5 bases from V and 3 bases from J; junction bases left unmatched: 1. CDR3 nucleotides: TGTGCCAGCAGCCGGACTAGCGACACCGGGGAGCTGTTTTTT. Translation: CASSRTSDTGELFF.

The chain recombines TRBV24-1 with TRBJ1-2; 8 bases fit TRBD1. The V and J ends lost 3 bases and 7 bases, in that order; junction bases with no gene match: 6. The germline gives CDR1 KGHDR, CDR2 SFDVKD. This CDR3 has 14 residues. The CDR3 spells CATSDAGGSGGYTF. CDR3 coding DNA: TGTGCCACCAGTGATGCAGGGGGCTCGGGTGGCTACACCTTC.

The chain joins TRBV6-1 to TRBJ1-2; D uncertain. The CDR3 runs 15 residues. The germline V gene encodes CDR1 MNHNS and CDR2 SASEGT. V was pared by 2 bases and J by 4 bases, with 14 bases between. CDR3 bases: TGTGCCAGCAGTGAATTGCGTTTGGGATCCTATGGCTACACCTTC. Its translation is CASSELRLGSYGYTF.

This clonotype turned up a few times. This chain's CDR3 is CASSYSVTGWRETQYF. The CDR3 nucleotides read TGTGCCAGCAGTTACTCAGTGACAGGCTGGCGAGAGACCCAGTACTTC. V gene TRBV6-5 combines with J gene TRBJ2-5, with TRBD1 as a possible D gene (6 bases). Trimming removed 0 bases from V and 4 bases from J, with 15 bases in between. The CDR3 has 16 residues. Germline V gene data show CDR1 as MNHEY and CDR2 as SVGAGI.

The J gene is TRBJ1-3, the V gene TRBV18; D gene ambiguous. Germline V gene sequence: CDR1 KGHSH, CDR2 LQKENI. V lost 3 bases and J 4 bases, leaving 10 bases between the germline ends. The CDR3 spans 14 residues. The CDR3 DNA sequence: TGTGCCAGCTCACCCAACTTACAGGGAAACACCATATATTTT. It is translated as CASSPNLQGNTIYF.

This clonotype came up many times. The chain combines TRBV2 with TRBJ2-5, with 8 positions matching TRBD1. The J segment lost 5 bases and the V segment lost 8 bases, leaving 10 bases of the junction unmatched. Germline values: CDR1 SNHLY, CDR2 FYNNEI. The CDR3 has 14 amino acids. CDR3 loop: CASRDPGGVETQYF. Here the CDR3 DNA reads TGTGCCAGCCGAGATCCAGGGGGCGTCGAGACCCAGTACTTC.

At least ten counts were recorded for this clonotype. Written as DNA, the CDR3 is TGCGCCAGCAGCCAAGATCCAGGACAACCACCGCTTGAAGCTTTCTTT. Protein product: CASSQDPGQPPLEAFF. The chain uses TRBV4-1 and TRBJ1-1; possible D gene TRBD1, 5 bases. This CDR3 is built from 16 residues. Germline CDR1 and CDR2: MGHRA and YSYEKL. Trimming pared 0 bases from V and 7 bases from J, leaving 18 bases between.

This chain uses TRBV14 with TRBJ2-4, with unresolved D. The germline V gene has CDR1 SGHDN and CDR2 FVKESK. This CDR3 spans 16 amino acids. V lost 2 bases to trimming and J lost 3 bases, with 14 bases between them. DNA of the CDR3: TGTGCCAGCAGCCAACGCTCCTCGGCAGTCAAAAACATTCAGTACTTC. Protein: CASSQRSSAVKNIQYF.

This clonotype was observed at least ten times. The J gene is TRBJ2-7, the V gene TRBV20-1; 7 bases map to TRBD2. The trim removed 0 bases at V and 4 bases at J, leaving 9 bases unmatched. This CDR3 is 15 amino acids long. Germline V CDR1 and CDR2: DFQATT, SNEGSKA (reference sequence). CDR3 nucleotide sequence: TGCAGTGCTAGAGATCTAGTGCGGGAGTGGTACGAGCAGTACTTC. Amino acid sequence: CSARDLVREWYEQYF.

The chain combines TRBV18 with TRBJ1-6; no reliable D call. The germline V and J ends were trimmed by 5 bases and 5 bases, with 13 bases remaining between them. CDR3 length: 15 residues. Germline V gene sequence: CDR1 KGHSH, CDR2 LQKENI. This chain's CDR3 is CASSYDGRNNSPLHF. CDR3 DNA sequence: TGTGCCAGCTCATATGACGGACGGAATAATTCACCCCTCCACTTT.

This clonotype was seen ten or more times. The chain is built from TRBV3-1 and TRBJ2-1; 9 bases match TRBD2. The V gene's germline CDR1 is LGHDT and CDR2 YNNKEL (reference sequence). After removal of 4 bases from V and 5 bases from J, the junction contained 9 bases not matched to a gene. The CDR3 is 16 amino acids. The CDR3 here is CASSPFLAGGNNEQFF. CDR3 bases: TGTGCCAGCAGCCCCTTTTTGGCGGGAGGGAACAATGAGCAGTTCTTC.

The chain joins TRBV12-3 or TRBV12-4 to TRBJ2-5, with D hard to call. The V end was cut by 4 bases, the J end by 4 bases, with 13 bases between. The CDR3 has 14 residues. The CDR3 is CASSYTTDRETQYF. The CDR3 bases are TGTGCCAGCAGTTACACTACAGACCGAGAGACCCAGTACTTC.

This chain links TRBV7-8 with TRBJ2-1; 9 bases map to TRBD2. This CDR3 has 17 residues. Per the germline V gene, CDR1 is SGHVS and CDR2 is FQNEAQ. The junction had 10 bases not matched to a gene; V was cut back by 5 bases and J by 2 bases. DNA of the CDR3: TGTGCCAGCAGCCCCAGTAGGAGACTAGCGGCCTACAATGAGCAGTTCTTC. It codes for CASSPSRRLAAYNEQFF.

V and J are TRBV9 and TRBJ1-2, with TRBD1 matching 8 bases. Trimming cost V 4 bases and J 4 bases; bases outside gene matches: 9. The CDR3 covers 15 residues. CDR1 and CDR2 from the germline V gene are SGDLS and YYNGEE. CDR3 DNA sequence: TGTGCCAGCAGCCCCCGGACAGGGAGTAGCTATGGCTACACCTTC. Translating gives CASSPRTGSSYGYTF.

This clonotype was picked up many times. The CDR3 DNA reads TGTGCCAGCAGTCCCCATGATAGGGGTCAGCCCCAGCATTTT. It is translated as CASSPHDRGQPQHF. V gene TRBV28 combines with J gene TRBJ1-5, with D perhaps TRBD1 (5 bases). Germline CDR1 is MDHEN and CDR2 is SYDVKM. The CDR3 has 14 amino acids. V gave up 5 bases and J gave up 6 bases, with 14 bases separating them.

This chain links TRBV5-1 with TRBJ2-3, with no clear D. The CDR3 consists of 14 residues. CDR1 is SGHRS, CDR2 YFSETQ, per germline. Trimming removed 1 base at V and 0 bases at J, with 6 bases between. For the CDR3, the DNA is TGCGCCAGCAGCTTGACACTTAGCACAGATACGCAGTATTTT. Amino acid sequence: CASSLTLSTDTQYF.

Ten or more counts support this clonotype. The V gene is TRBV12-3 or TRBV12-4, the J gene TRBJ2-1, with 9 bases that match TRBD2. V gave up 3 bases and J gave up 5 bases; unmatched junction bases: 8. CDR3 length equals 16 residues. The CDR3 bases are TGTGCCAGCAGTTTGGCCACGGGACTAGCCAACAATGAGCAGTTCTTC. Its translation: CASSLATGLANNEQFF.

This clonotype was seen at least ten times. J is TRBJ2-5 and V is TRBV10-3; 12 positions agree with TRBD2. From germline, CDR1 is ENHRY and CDR2 SYGVKD. The CDR3 runs to 16 residues. J lost 5 bases, V lost 4 bases, and 8 bases had no gene match. This CDR3 is CAISVLAGGPRETQYF. DNA for the CDR3: TGTGCCATCAGTGTGCTAGCGGGAGGGCCTAGGGAGACCCAGTACTTC.

V gene TRBV18 combines with J gene TRBJ2-7; D is uncertain. Germline V lookup: CDR1 KGHSH, CDR2 LQKENI. CDR3 length: 13 amino acids. Trimming stripped 3 bases from V and 7 bases from J, with 13 bases between. CDR3 amino acids: CASSPQDLREQYF. The CDR3 bases are TGTGCCAGCTCACCCCAAGATTTGAGGGAGCAGTACTTC.

This clonotype showed up many times. J is TRBJ2-1 and V is TRBV4-1, with D maybe TRBD2 (6 bases). CDR3 size: 13 residues. Germline V lookup: CDR1 MGHRA, CDR2 YSYEKL. V was clipped by 4 bases and J by 6 bases, with 10 bases between them. In DNA form, the CDR3 reads TGCGCCAGCAGCCTCCTGGGACTCAATGAGCAGTTCTTC. Protein sequence: CASSLLGLNEQFF.

The chain couples TRBV5-1 to TRBJ2-2, with D possibly being TRBD1 or TRBD2 (5 bases each). The length of the CDR3 is 14 residues. With 4 bases removed from V and 2 bases from J, the gap between germline ends came to 9 bases. Germline lookup yields CDR1 SGHRS and CDR2 YFSETQ. CDR3 sequence: CASSRDLNTGELFF. The CDR3 DNA reads as TGCGCCAGCAGCCGGGACCTAAACACCGGGGAGCTGTTTTTT.

This clonotype was detected many times. The chain couples TRBV28 to TRBJ2-1, with D unresolved. This CDR3 spans 14 amino acids. Between the trimmed V and J ends, which lost 6 bases and 0 bases, there was a span of 9 bases. Per germline, CDR1 MDHEN and CDR2 SYDVKM. CDR3 region: CASSPMRSYNEQFF. The CDR3 DNA is TGTGCCAGCAGCCCAATGCGCTCCTACAATGAGCAGTTCTTC.

This chain links TRBV3-1 with TRBJ2-5; weak D call: TRBD2 (5 bases). Trimming cost V 1 base and J 5 bases, with 14 bases left between them. This CDR3 is built from 15 residues. Germline V gene sequence: CDR1 LGHDT, CDR2 YNNKEL (reference sequence). CDR3 region: CASSQGSPRRETQYF. The CDR3 nucleotides are TGTGCCAGCAGCCAAGGGAGCCCAAGGAGGGAGACCCAGTACTTC.

The table lists this clonotype with many counts. This chain links TRBV12-3 or TRBV12-4 with TRBJ2-1, with 7 bases matching TRBD2. The CDR3 covers 12 residues. J was trimmed by 5 bases and V by 11 bases; bases with no gene match: 6. The CDR3 region has the DNA TGTGCCTCCAGAAGCGGGAACAATGAGCAGTTCTTC. Its translation: CASRSGNNEQFF.

This clonotype came up many times. This sequence joins TRBV11-2 and TRBJ2-7; unclear D gene. The CDR3 has 15 amino acids. V lost 0 bases to trimming and J lost 3 bases, with 12 bases between them. In germline, CDR1 is SGHAT, CDR2 FQNNGV. The CDR3: CASSLDDGYHYEQYF. Written as DNA, the CDR3 is TGTGCCAGCAGCTTAGACGACGGCTACCACTACGAGCAGTACTTC.

This clonotype was picked up a small number of times. The V gene is TRBV7-9, the J gene TRBJ2-5, with no clear D. The V and J ends lost 1 base and 0 bases respectively, with 6 bases between them. The CDR3 covers 14 residues. CDR1 and CDR2 (germline): SEHNR, FQNEAQ (reference sequence). CDR3: CASSLVTHQETQYF. CDR3 sequence (DNA): TGTGCCAGCAGCTTAGTCACCCACCAAGAGACCCAGTACTTC. Drawing the rest from reference TRBV7-9 and TRBJ2-5, the complete variable domain is DTGVSQNPRHKITKRGQNVTFRCDPISEHNRLYWYRQTLGQGPEFLTYFQNEAQLEKSRLLSDRFSAERPKGSFSTLEIQRTEQGDSAMYLCASSLVTHQETQYFGPGTRLLVL.

The gene calls are TRBV2 and TRBJ2-7, with D possibly TRBD1 on 6 matching bases. The CDR3 runs 15 residues. CDR1 is SNHLY, CDR2 FYNNEI, per germline. V shed 7 bases and J shed 1 base, with 17 bases lying between them. CDR3 loop: CASIPIRTVSYEQYF. The DNA for the CDR3 is TGTGCCAGCATCCCGATTCGGACAGTTTCCTACGAGCAGTACTTC.

This clonotype was seen only a few times. This rearrangement joins TRBV3-1 to TRBJ2-2; the match to TRBD1 covers 9 bases. Losses at the gene ends were 10 bases for V and 7 bases for J; bases not matched to a gene: 16. The CDR3 totals 16 residues. CDR1 and CDR2 (germline): LGHDT, YNNKEL (reference sequence). This chain's CDR3 is CATNSGDRVRIGELFF. The CDR3 DNA sequence: TGTGCCACCAACTCCGGGGACAGGGTTCGAATCGGGGAGCTGTTTTTT.